This TCR beta chain is from a study of blood T cell repertoires in COVID-19. Whole-study context: T cells, B-cell-depleted T cells, or PBMCs provided the cDNA or gDNA that served as material.

The study recruited people aged about 18 to 95 years across roughly 23 US areas. In Cohort 3, a recovered donor had either two negative PCRs, clearance, or symptom resolution. V lost 3 bases, J lost 2 bases, and 11 bases stayed unmatched. Germline CDR1 reads MGHDK; CDR2 reads SYGVNS. The CDR3 runs 18 residues. Libraries were prepared by immunoSEQ multiplex PCR; TCRdb keeps only in-frame clonotypes and omits some of them. This sample has a few hundred thousand clones, with about 90% found just once. This clonotype was sampled from a man aged 25-40 years who had recovered from COVID-19. The chain uses TRBV25-1 and TRBJ1-4; 8 bases line up with TRBD1. Sequenced sample: PBMCs or T cells enriched from blood (not recorded which). The CDR3: CASSEWGTGVGTNEKLFF. CDR3 sequence (DNA): TGTGCCAGCAGTGAGTGGGGGACAGGAGTCGGGACTAATGAAAAACTGTTTTTT. The variable domain in full, with the rest retrieved from reference TRBV25-1 and TRBJ1-4, is EADIYQTPRYLVIGTGKKITLECSQTMGHDKMYWYQQDPGMELHLIHYSYGVNSTEKGDLSSESTVSRIRTEHFPLTLESARPSHTSQYLCASSEWGTGVGTNEKLFFGSGTQLSVL.